The clone carrying this TCR beta chain has a single count. The data were obtained in a study of blood T cell repertoires in COVID-19. In the study overall: Sample material is recorded as cDNA or gDNA derived from T cells, B-cell-depleted T cells, or PBMCs.

Germline V gene lookup returns CDR1 SGHAT and CDR2 FQNNGV. There are 18 residues in the CDR3. V lost 5 bases and J lost 0, with 17 bases in between. Enrolment of Seattle patients took place during active infection, and they were followed longitudinally. In the original workflow: By means of reference gene primer amplification, nucleated cell counts were estimated. The repertoire was sequenced with immunoSEQ multiplex PCR; TCRdb's copy has only in-frame clones and lacks some. Clone size and the V and J calls come from that table; the DNA yielded D and trimming. The sample carries more than 300,000 clones, 88% recorded once.

The specimen was peripheral blood. The sequence was obtained from a woman in her seventies with COVID-19, enrolled during active disease. The chain couples TRBV11-2 to TRBJ1-6; D may be TRBD1 (6 bases). CDR3: CASSRSTQGPSYNSPLHF. CDR3 sequence (DNA): TGTGCCAGCAGCCGATCAACACAGGGCCCCTCCTATAATTCACCCCTCCACTTT.